The T cell receptor (beta chain) described here comes from a study of CD8 T cells in Susac syndrome. Patients with stable or active relapsing-remitting disease, all of them treatment-naive, made up the multiple sclerosis controls. While CD8+ and CD4+ T cells were isolated negatively, TEMRA cells were enriched by FACS. Remarks on this clonotype: Its antigen is not identified.

This CDR3 spans 13 amino acids. The V gene end was trimmed by 6 bases and the J gene end by 4 bases; junction bases not matched to a gene: 5. Germline CDR1 reads SQVTM; CDR2 reads ANQGSEA. Study-wide findings and caveats: As the study acknowledged, the number of individuals who were part of its TCR sequencing and HLA analysis was relatively small.

RNA was extracted with the RNeasy kit, and a quantity of about 0.5 to 1 ug was reverse transcribed using random hexamers. Coverage of TCR beta CDR3 amplification by immunoSEQ multiplex PCR extended to 54 Vbeta and 13 Jbeta. TCRdb fed the immunoSEQ multiplex PCR reads into MiXCR, producing one record per CDR3 protein. The sample includes some 400,000 distinct CDR3 sequences, approximately 89% of them seen just once. The chain employs TRBV29-1 and TRBJ2-5, with 10 bases lining up with TRBD1. The specimen was CD8+ T cells from PBMCs. This sequence was found in a human donor with multiple sclerosis. The CDR3, as DNA: TGCAGCGTGGGGACAGGGGACGCAGAGACCCAGTACTTC. Translating it yields CSVGTGDAETQYF.